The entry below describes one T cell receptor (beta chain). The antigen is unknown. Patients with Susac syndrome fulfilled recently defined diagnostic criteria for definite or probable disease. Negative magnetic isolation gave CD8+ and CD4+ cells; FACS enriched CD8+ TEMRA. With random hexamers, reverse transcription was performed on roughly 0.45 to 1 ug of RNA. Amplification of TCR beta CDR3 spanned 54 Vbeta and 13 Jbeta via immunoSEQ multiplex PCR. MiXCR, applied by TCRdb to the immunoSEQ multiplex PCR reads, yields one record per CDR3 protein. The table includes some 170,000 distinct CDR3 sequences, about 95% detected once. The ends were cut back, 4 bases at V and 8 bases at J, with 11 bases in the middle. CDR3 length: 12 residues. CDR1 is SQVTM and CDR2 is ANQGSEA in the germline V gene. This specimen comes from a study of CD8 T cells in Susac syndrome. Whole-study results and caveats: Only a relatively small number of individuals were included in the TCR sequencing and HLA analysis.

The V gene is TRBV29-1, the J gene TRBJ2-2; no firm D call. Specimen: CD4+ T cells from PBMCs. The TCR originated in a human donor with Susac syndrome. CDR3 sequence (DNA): TGCAGCGTTGGATTTAATGGGGGGGAGCTGTTTTTT. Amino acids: CSVGFNGGELFF.